The sequence of this T cell receptor beta chain was determined in a study of OX40 agonist ivuxolimab in advanced cancers. Across the study: The study enrolled dose-escalation patients with hepatocellular carcinoma, melanoma, renal cell or head and neck cancer. Males comprised over 80% of the group, whose mean age was 60 years (range roughly 20 to 90). A history of anti-PD-1, anti-PD-L1 or anti-CTLA-4 therapy was acceptable, and roughly 40% had some.

The assay was immunoSEQ multiplex PCR, and TCRdb's table has in-frame clones only and misses some. The table lists about 55,000 clones, roughly 84% of them singletons. This CDR3 has 15 amino acids. Looked up from germline, CDR1 is WSHSY and CDR2 is SAAADI. Trimming removed 7 bases at V and 4 bases at J, with 16 bases between. The study, taken as a whole, reports: CD8+ T cells averaged more expanded clones than CD4+.

With respect to this clone: Antigen specificity is unknown.

The specimen comprised CD4+ or CD8+ T cells sorted from blood, sampled in a trial of the OX40 agonist ivuxolimab. V and J are TRBV10-2 and TRBJ2-2, with TRBD2 as a possible D gene (7 bases). The TCR sequence derives from an adult with an advanced solid tumor such as melanoma, head and neck, liver or kidney cancer. The CDR3 bases are TGCGCCAGCACCGAGGGGGGGAGTGCCACCGGGGAGCTGTTTTTT. Protein product: CASTEGGSATGELFF.